This TCR beta chain was sequenced during a study of T cells in Graves' hyperthyroidism and ophthalmopathy. Overall study findings and caveats: Researchers found most expanded thyroid clonotypes above 0.001 in blood as well. Model-based prediction identified ophthalmopathy a median approximately 6 months prior to its onset.

CDR1 is SGHRS, CDR2 YFSETQ, per germline. The length of the CDR3 is 22 amino acids, counting both ends. There were TCR beta CDR3 regions amplified from RNA transcripts. Researchers ran a first-round RT-PCR on the TCR CDR3 using the HTBI primer set. MiXCR was run by TCRdb on the multiplex PCR reads, yielding one entry per CDR3 protein. The data show about 580,000 distinct CDR3 sequences, 46% seen once. Graves' hyperthyroidism without ophthalmopathy progression within 18 months was termed stable. The study left out patients who had uncontrolled infection, other autoimmune disease, pregnancy or lactation. This clonotype appeared once. Its antigen is undetermined. The DNA is omitted, as the CDR3 cannot be located on it reliably, and the CDR3 follows TCRdb's listing.

J is TRBJ2-7 and V is TRBV5-1; the table calls TRBD1, which could not be checked here. The material sequenced was peripheral blood or thyroid tissue (not recorded which). The sequence was obtained from a woman aged 18-29 years with Graves' hyperthyroidism. CDR3 residues: CASSFYICSAPSPGAEAYEQYF.